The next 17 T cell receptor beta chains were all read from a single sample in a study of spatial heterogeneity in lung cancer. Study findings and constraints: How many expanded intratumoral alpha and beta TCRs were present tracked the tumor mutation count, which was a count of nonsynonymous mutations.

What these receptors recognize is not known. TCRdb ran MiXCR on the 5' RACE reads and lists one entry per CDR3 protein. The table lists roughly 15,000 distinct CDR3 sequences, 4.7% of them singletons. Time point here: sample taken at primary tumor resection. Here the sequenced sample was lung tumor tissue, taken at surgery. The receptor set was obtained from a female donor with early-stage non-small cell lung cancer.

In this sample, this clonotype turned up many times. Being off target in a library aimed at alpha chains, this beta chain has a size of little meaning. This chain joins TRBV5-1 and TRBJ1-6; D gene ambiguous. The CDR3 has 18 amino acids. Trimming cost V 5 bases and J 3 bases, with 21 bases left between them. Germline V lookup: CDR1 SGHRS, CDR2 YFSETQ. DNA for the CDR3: TGCGCCAGCAGGGACCAACCCCCTGGGTCCTACTATAATTCACCCCTCCACTTT. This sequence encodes CASRDQPPGSYYNSPLHF.

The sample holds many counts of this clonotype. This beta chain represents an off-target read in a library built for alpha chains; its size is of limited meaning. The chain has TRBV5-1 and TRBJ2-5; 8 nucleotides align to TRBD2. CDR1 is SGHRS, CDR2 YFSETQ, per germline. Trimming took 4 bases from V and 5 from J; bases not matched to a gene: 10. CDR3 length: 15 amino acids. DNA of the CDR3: TGCGCCAGCAGCCCCCTGATAGCGGGGATGGAGACCCAGTACTTC. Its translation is CASSPLIAGMETQYF.

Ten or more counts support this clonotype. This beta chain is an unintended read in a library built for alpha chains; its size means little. Here the CDR3 reads CASSFAGETDTQYF. CDR3 in DNA: TGTGCCAGCTCATTTGCGGGAGAGACAGATACGCAGTATTTT. The chain has TRBV18 and TRBJ2-3; 7 nucleotides line up with TRBD2. The CDR3 runs 14 residues. CDR1 and CDR2 (germline): KGHSH, LQKENI. Unmatched junction bases numbered 5, after V lost 5 bases and J lost 3 bases.

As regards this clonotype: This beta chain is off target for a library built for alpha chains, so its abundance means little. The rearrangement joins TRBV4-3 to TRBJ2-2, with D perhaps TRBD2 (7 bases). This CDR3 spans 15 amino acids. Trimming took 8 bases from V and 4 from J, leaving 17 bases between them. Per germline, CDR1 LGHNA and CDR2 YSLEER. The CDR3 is CASGLGGAFTGELFF. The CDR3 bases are TGCGCCAGCGGCCTGGGGGGGGCGTTCACCGGGGAGCTGTTTTTT.

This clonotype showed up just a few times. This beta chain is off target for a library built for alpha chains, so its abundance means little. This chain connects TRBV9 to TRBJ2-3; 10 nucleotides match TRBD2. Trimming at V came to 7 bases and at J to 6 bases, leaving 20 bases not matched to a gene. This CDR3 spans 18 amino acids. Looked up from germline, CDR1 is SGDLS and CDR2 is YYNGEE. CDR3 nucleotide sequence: TGTGCCAGCCCAGAGGTAGCTAGCGGGGGCCTCTCTTCGGATACGCAGTATTTT. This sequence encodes CASPEVASGGLSSDTQYF.

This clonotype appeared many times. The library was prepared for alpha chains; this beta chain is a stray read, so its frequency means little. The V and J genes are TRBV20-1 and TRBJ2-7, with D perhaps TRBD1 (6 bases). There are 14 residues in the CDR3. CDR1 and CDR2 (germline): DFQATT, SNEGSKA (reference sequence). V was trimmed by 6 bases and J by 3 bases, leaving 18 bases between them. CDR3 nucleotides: TGCAGTGCATCAGGACAGCAGAGTTACTACGAGCAGTACTTC. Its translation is CSASGQQSYYEQYF.

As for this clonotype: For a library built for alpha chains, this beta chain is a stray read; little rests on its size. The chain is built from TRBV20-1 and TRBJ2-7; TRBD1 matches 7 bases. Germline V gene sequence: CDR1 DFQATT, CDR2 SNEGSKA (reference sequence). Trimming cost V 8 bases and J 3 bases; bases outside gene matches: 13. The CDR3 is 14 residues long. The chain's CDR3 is CSTPSKPGGYEQYF. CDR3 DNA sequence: TGCAGTACACCATCCAAACCAGGGGGCTACGAGCAGTACTTC.

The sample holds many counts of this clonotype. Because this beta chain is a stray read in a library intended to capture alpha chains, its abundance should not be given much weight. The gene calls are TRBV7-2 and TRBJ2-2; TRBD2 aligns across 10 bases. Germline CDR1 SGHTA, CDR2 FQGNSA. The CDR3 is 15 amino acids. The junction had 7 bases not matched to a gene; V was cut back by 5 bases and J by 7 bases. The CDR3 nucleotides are TGTGCCAGCAGCCGTCAAACTAGCGGGGTCGGGGAGCTGTTTTTT. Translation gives CASSRQTSGVGELFF.

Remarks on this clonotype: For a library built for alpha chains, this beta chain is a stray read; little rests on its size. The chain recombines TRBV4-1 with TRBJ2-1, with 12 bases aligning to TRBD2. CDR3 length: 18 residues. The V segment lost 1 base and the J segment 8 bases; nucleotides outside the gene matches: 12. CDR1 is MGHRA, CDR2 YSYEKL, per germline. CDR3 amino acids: CASSQGPASGGAVDEQFF. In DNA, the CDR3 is TGCGCCAGCAGCCAAGGGCCCGCTAGCGGGGGGGCGGTGGATGAGCAGTTCTTC.

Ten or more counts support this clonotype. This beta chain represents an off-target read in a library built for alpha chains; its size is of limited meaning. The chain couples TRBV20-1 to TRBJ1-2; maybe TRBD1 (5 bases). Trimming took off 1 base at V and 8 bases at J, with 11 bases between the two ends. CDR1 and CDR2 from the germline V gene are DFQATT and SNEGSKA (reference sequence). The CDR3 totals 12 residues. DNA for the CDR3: TGCAGTGCTAGAGTGGGGGATAGGGGCTACACCTTC. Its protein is CSARVGDRGYTF.

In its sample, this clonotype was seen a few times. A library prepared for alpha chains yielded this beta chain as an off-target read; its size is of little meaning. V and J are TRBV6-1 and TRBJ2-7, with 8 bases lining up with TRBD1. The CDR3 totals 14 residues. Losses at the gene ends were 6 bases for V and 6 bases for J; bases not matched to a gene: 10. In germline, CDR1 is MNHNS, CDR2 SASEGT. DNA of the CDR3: TGTGCCAGCAGCTGGGGGCAGGGGGCCGGCGAGCAGTACTTC. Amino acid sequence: CASSWGQGAGEQYF.

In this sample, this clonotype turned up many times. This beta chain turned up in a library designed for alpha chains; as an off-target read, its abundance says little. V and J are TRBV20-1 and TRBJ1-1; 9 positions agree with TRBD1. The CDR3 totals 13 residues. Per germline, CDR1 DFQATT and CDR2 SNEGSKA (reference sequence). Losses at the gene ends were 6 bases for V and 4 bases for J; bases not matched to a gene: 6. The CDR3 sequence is CSAPMTGGTEAFF. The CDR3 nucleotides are TGCAGTGCACCTATGACAGGGGGCACTGAAGCTTTCTTT.

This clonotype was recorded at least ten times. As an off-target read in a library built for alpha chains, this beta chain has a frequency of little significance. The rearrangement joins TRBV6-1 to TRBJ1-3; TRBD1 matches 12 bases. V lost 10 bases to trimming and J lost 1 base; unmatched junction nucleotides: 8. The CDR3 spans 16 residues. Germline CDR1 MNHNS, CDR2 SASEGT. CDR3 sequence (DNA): TGTGCCACCTCTCGGGACAGGGGGCTTTCTGGAAACACCATATATTTT. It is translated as CATSRDRGLSGNTIYF.

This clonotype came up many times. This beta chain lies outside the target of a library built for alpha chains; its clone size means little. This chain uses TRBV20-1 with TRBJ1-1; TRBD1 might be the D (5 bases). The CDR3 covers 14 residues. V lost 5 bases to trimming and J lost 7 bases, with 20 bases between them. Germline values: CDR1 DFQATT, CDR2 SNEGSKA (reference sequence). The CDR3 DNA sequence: TGCAGTGCTTATGGCGGGTTGGGGGGAGGTGAAGCTTTCTTT. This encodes CSAYGGLGGGEAFF.

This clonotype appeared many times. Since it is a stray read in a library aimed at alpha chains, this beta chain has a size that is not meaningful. The CDR3 region is CASSFKHQPQHF. DNA of the CDR3: TGTGCCAGCAGTTTTAAGCATCAGCCCCAGCATTTT. The chain couples TRBV28 to TRBJ1-5; unclear D gene. CDR3 length: 12 residues. V was clipped by 3 bases and J by 5 bases, with 5 bases between them. Germline CDR1 and CDR2: MDHEN and SYDVKM.

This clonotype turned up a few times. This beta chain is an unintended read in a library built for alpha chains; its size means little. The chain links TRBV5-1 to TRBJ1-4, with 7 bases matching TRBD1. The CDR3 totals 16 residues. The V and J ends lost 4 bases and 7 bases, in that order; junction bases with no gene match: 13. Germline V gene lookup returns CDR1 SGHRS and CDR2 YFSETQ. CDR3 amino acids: CASSSGTDHRGEKLFF. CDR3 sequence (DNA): TGCGCCAGCAGCAGTGGGACGGACCACAGGGGTGAAAAACTGTTTTTT.

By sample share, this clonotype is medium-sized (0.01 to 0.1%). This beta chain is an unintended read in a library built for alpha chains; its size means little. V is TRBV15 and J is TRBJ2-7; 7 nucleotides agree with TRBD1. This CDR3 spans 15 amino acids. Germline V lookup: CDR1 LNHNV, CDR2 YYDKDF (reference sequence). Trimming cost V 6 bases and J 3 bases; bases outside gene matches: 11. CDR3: CATRSPTGQLYEQYF. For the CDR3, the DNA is TGTGCCACCAGGAGCCCCACGGGACAGCTCTACGAGCAGTACTTC.